This T cell receptor (beta chain) was sequenced during a study of T cells in Graves' hyperthyroidism and ophthalmopathy. This clonotype was seen repeatedly, ten times or more. Antigen: not known. Ophthalmopathy patients showed a Clinical Activity Score of at least 3, NOSPECS grade of at least 4 and duration under 3 months. Used for diagnoses were clinical symptoms, serum thyroxine and TRAb, thyroid ultrasound and orbital computed tomography. Study-level findings and limits: Within blood appeared most thyroid clonotypes that had expanded above 0.001.

RNA transcripts provided the source from which TCR beta CDR3 regions were amplified. First-round RT-PCR with HTBI primers amplified the TCR CDR3 region. TCRdb re-derived calls from the multiplex PCR reads in MiXCR, one entry per CDR3 protein. The sample yields a few hundred thousand distinct CDR3 sequences, approximately 15% seen once. Material: blood. This clonotype originated in a woman aged 30 to 39 with Graves' ophthalmopathy.

CDR3 DNA: TGTGCCTGGACTCGTCAGGGGAGTACTCAGCCCCAGCATTTT. It yields the protein CAWTRQGSTQPQHF. J is TRBJ1-5 and V is TRBV30; D may be TRBD1 (6 bases). Trimming left V 4 bases short and J 6 bases short, with 16 bases between. The germline CDR1 and CDR2 sequences are GTSNPN and SVGIG (reference sequence). This CDR3 region has 14 residues.